Shown below are 22 T cell receptor beta chains from a single sample sequenced in a study of neurological immune-mediated disorders. TCRdb passed the 5' RACE reads through MiXCR, listing each CDR3 protein once. The sample lists fewer than 50,000 distinct CDR3 sequences; 2.5% were seen once. The sequenced material came from PBMCs. The source of these receptors is a man aged 25-45 years with multiple sclerosis.

This clonotype was found many times. This chain connects TRBV4-1 to TRBJ2-7; D is tentatively TRBD1 or TRBD2 (5 bases each). Germline CDR1 reads MGHRA; CDR2 reads YSYEKL. CDR3 size: 13 residues. The V gene lost 5 bases and the J gene lost 2 bases, with 10 bases spanning the gap. The CDR3 spells CASSWDRAYEQYF. As DNA, the CDR3 is TGCGCCAGCAGCTGGGACCGAGCCTACGAGCAGTACTTC.

This clonotype was picked up many times. The chain has TRBV27 and TRBJ1-1, with no clear D. CDR1 and CDR2 (germline): MNHEY, SMNVEV (reference sequence). This CDR3 spans 11 amino acids. The ends were cut back, 3 bases at V and 8 bases at J, with 7 bases in the middle. The CDR3 bases are TGTGCCAGCAGTTTCGCAGGCGAAGCTTTCTTT. Protein product: CASSFAGEAFF.

This clonotype was observed many times. A junction boundary mismatches the germline segment, possibly from a read error. The CDR3 nucleotides are TGTGCCAGCAACTTACGTGAGGTGAAGGGGCTGAACACTGAAGCTTTCTTT. Protein sequence: CASNLREVKGLNTEAFF. The chain is built from TRBV7-6 and TRBJ1-1; perhaps TRBD1 as D (5 bases). The CDR3 sequence is 17 residues long. In germline, CDR1 is SGHVS, CDR2 FNYEAQ.

This clonotype was detected many times. The CDR3 region is CASSQVLGGTEAFF. CDR3 in DNA: TGTGCCAGCAGCCAAGTGTTAGGGGGCACTGAAGCTTTCTTT. The chain links TRBV14 to TRBJ1-1; D is possibly TRBD1 (6 bases). Looked up from germline, CDR1 is SGHDN and CDR2 is FVKESK. Deletions cut 1 base from V and 4 bases from J, with 10 bases between. The CDR3 consists of 14 residues.

This clonotype was observed at least ten times. The chain has TRBV27 and TRBJ1-1; 7 positions agree with TRBD1. The CDR3 totals 16 residues. Trimming cost V 5 bases and J 2 bases; bases outside gene matches: 11. Germline V CDR1 and CDR2: MNHEY, SMNVEV (reference sequence). In nucleotides, the CDR3 is TGTGCCAGCAGTAAACCGACAGGGAGGGGCAACACTGAAGCTTTCTTT. Amino acids: CASSKPTGRGNTEAFF.

This clonotype was seen ten or more times. The rearrangement joins TRBV6-1 to TRBJ2-3; D is unresolved. The CDR3 runs 12 residues. CDR1 and CDR2 (germline): MNHNS, SASEGT. The V end lost 6 bases, the J end lost 0 bases, and 4 bases lay between the germline ends. The CDR3 protein is CASRWSTDTQYF. The CDR3 nucleotides read TGTGCCAGCAGATGGAGCACAGATACGCAGTATTTT.

This clonotype was seen many times. The chain links TRBV20-1 to TRBJ2-5; no clear D gene. Per germline, CDR1 DFQATT and CDR2 SNEGSKA (reference sequence). The CDR3 is 15 amino acids. V shed 0 bases and J shed 1 base, with 12 bases lying between them. The CDR3 reads CSARDFQRTQETQYF. The DNA of the CDR3 is TGCAGTGCTAGAGATTTTCAGCGAACCCAAGAGACCCAGTACTTC.

This clonotype was seen ten or more times. The V call is TRBV4-1, the J call TRBJ2-7; 7 bases match TRBD1. With V trimmed by 4 bases and J by 0 bases, 12 bases remained unmatched. The germline gives CDR1 MGHRA, CDR2 YSYEKL. The CDR3 consists of 17 residues. CDR3 protein: CASSRLWDSQASYEQYF. The CDR3 DNA is TGCGCCAGCAGCCGACTATGGGACAGCCAAGCCTCCTACGAGCAGTACTTC.

This clonotype was found many times. This chain uses TRBV5-1 with TRBJ1-1; D is possibly TRBD1 (6 bases). The CDR3 is 14 residues long. CDR1 is SGHRS, CDR2 YFSETQ, per germline. V was shortened by 4 bases and J by 1 base, with 11 bases between the two germline ends. CDR3 sequence: CASSVDSSNTEAFF. The CDR3 nucleotides are TGCGCCAGCAGCGTGGACAGCTCGAACACTGAAGCTTTCTTT.

This clonotype came up many times. The V gene is TRBV5-6, the J gene TRBJ2-7; TRBD2 might be the D (5 bases). V was clipped by 3 bases and J by 3 bases, with 13 bases between them. There are 14 residues in the CDR3. From germline, CDR1 is SGHDT and CDR2 YYEEEE. CDR3: CASSSGSTHYEQYF. CDR3 DNA sequence: TGTGCCAGCAGCTCGGGGTCGACCCACTACGAGCAGTACTTC.

This clonotype was seen many times. The chain carries TRBV25-1 and TRBJ2-1; no definite D call. With 4 bases removed from V and 1 base from J, the gap between germline ends came to 11 bases. Germline CDR1 MGHDK, CDR2 SYGVNS. The CDR3 has 15 residues. The CDR3 loop reads CASSAAEPSYNEQFF. Here the CDR3 DNA reads TGTGCCAGCAGTGCCGCGGAGCCGTCCTACAATGAGCAGTTCTTC.

This clonotype was counted many times. CDR3 in DNA: TGTGCCAGCAGTTTACTGGGCCAAGAGACCCAGTACTTC. Translated, it gives CASSLLGQETQYF. The J gene is TRBJ2-5, the V gene TRBV27; D uncertain. Germline loops: CDR1 MNHEY, CDR2 SMNVEV (reference sequence). V was clipped by 2 bases and J by 1 base, with 5 bases between them. The CDR3 sequence is 13 residues long.

The sample holds many counts of this clonotype. The chain uses TRBV5-1 and TRBJ2-7, with 7 nucleotides matching TRBD1. The CDR3 spans 18 residues. With V trimmed by 3 bases and J by 0 bases, 15 bases remained unmatched. Germline loops: CDR1 SGHRS, CDR2 YFSETQ. CDR3 sequence reads: CASSSGRTGKGYSYEQYF. CDR3 DNA: TGCGCCAGCAGCTCGGGCAGGACAGGCAAAGGTTACTCCTACGAGCAGTACTTC.

On this clonotype: This may arise from a read error, as a much more abundant clone is one base away. This rearrangement joins TRBV20-1 to TRBJ1-1; D remains ambiguous. V was trimmed by 0 bases and J by 4 bases, leaving 12 bases between them. Looked up from germline, CDR1 is DFQATT and CDR2 is SNEGSKA (reference sequence). The CDR3 has 14 residues. CDR3 amino acids: CSARDRTQATEAFF. The CDR3 DNA reads TGCAGTGCTAGAGACCGGACGCAGGCCACTGAAGCTTTCTTT.

In its sample, this clonotype was seen a few times. The chain recombines TRBV11-2 with TRBJ1-4, with no clear D. V was shortened by 5 bases and J by 4 bases, with 17 bases between the two germline ends. Per germline, CDR1 SGHAT and CDR2 FQNNGV. The CDR3 totals 16 residues. This CDR3 reads CASSAAETADNEKLFF. DNA of the CDR3: TGTGCCAGCAGCGCGGCGGAGACGGCGGATAATGAAAAACTGTTTTTT. The whole variable domain, filled in from reference TRBV11-2 and TRBJ1-4, reads EAGVAQSPRYKIIEKRQSVAFWCNPISGHATLYWYQQILGQGPKLLIQFQNNGVVDDSQLPKDRFSAERLKGVDSTLKIQPAKLEDSAVYLCASSAAETADNEKLFFGSGTQLSVL.

This clonotype was found many times. DNA of the CDR3: TGTGCCACTTCAGACAGGGGCACGAACACCGGGGAGCTGTTTTTT. Its protein product is CATSDRGTNTGELFF. This sequence joins TRBV15 and TRBJ2-2; 8 bases match TRBD1. The length of the CDR3 is 15 residues. Germline V gene sequence: CDR1 LNHNV, CDR2 YYDKDF (reference sequence). V was clipped by 9 bases and J by 0 bases; unmatched bases: 6.

This clonotype was counted ten times or more. This chain joins TRBV20-1 and TRBJ2-1, with 7 nucleotides matching TRBD1. The CDR3 sequence is 16 residues long. J gave up 7 bases and V 5 bases, and 17 bases lay outside the gene matches. Germline CDR1 and CDR2: DFQATT and SNEGSKA (reference sequence). The CDR3 loop reads CSAGGKEDRLSNEQFF. CDR3 bases: TGCAGTGCTGGTGGAAAGGAGGACAGGCTGAGTAATGAGCAGTTCTTC.

This clonotype was counted many times. The gene calls are TRBV5-1 and TRBJ2-1, with 7 nucleotides matching TRBD2. The CDR3 spans 15 residues. Germline V gene data show CDR1 as SGHRS and CDR2 as YFSETQ. The V and J ends lost 2 bases and 1 base, in that order; junction bases with no gene match: 3. DNA of the CDR3: TGCGCCAGCAGCTTAGGGGAGGGGTCCTACAATGAGCAGTTCTTC. Its protein is CASSLGEGSYNEQFF.

The table lists this clonotype with many counts. This rearrangement joins TRBV18 to TRBJ2-1, with 7 bases lining up with TRBD1. Germline CDR1 reads KGHSH; CDR2 reads LQKENI. This CDR3 contains 18 residues. The V and J ends lost 1 base and 4 bases, in that order; junction bases with no gene match: 13. The CDR3 here is CASSPLGPAGGRYNEQFF. DNA of the CDR3: TGTGCCAGCTCACCACTTGGGCCTGCAGGGGGAAGGTACAATGAGCAGTTCTTC.

This clonotype has ten or more counts. The chain's CDR3 is CASSLQPQDGSSPLHF. DNA for the CDR3: TGCGCCAGCAGCTTGCAACCCCAAGATGGTAGTTCACCCCTCCACTTT. The rearrangement uses TRBV5-1 and TRBJ1-6; D not certain. Deletions cut 1 base from V and 9 bases from J, with 17 bases between. The germline CDR1 and CDR2 sequences are SGHRS and YFSETQ. The CDR3 totals 16 residues.

There are many counts of this clonotype. J is TRBJ2-1 and V is TRBV5-1, with 10 bases lining up with TRBD2. The ends lost 4 bases at V and 7 bases at J; junction bases unmatched: 8. The CDR3 loop spans 15 amino acids. Germline values: CDR1 SGHRS, CDR2 YFSETQ. CDR3 sequence (DNA): TGCGCCAGCAGCGATATTAGCGGGGGGCCGAATGAGCAGTTCTTC. Translated: CASSDISGGPNEQFF.

This clonotype was detected ten times or more. The chain employs TRBV20-1 and TRBJ1-6; perhaps TRBD1 as D (5 bases). Germline V gene data show CDR1 as DFQATT and CDR2 as SNEGSKA (reference sequence). V dropped 2 bases and J dropped 4 bases, with 21 bases sitting between them. The CDR3 sequence is 18 residues long. CDR3 amino acids: CSARSPNRRAPYNSPLHF. For the CDR3, the DNA is TGCAGTGCTAGATCCCCCAACAGGAGGGCCCCTTATAATTCACCCCTCCACTTT.